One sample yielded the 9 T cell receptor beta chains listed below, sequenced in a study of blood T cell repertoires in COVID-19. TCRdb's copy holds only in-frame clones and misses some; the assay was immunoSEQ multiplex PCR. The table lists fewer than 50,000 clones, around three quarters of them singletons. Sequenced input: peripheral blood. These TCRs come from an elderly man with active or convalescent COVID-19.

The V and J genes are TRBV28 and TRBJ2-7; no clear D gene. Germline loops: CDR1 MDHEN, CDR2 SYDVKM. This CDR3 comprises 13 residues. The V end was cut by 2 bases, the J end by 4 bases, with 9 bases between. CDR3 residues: CASSLPHTYEQYF. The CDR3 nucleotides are TGTGCCAGCAGTTTACCCCACACGTACGAGCAGTACTTC.

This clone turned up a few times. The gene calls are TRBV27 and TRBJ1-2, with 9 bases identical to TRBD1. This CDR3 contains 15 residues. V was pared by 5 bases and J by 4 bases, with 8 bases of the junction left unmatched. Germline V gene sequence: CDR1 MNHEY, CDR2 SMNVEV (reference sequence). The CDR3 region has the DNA TGTGCCAGCAGTCCTTTGGGACAGGGCCTCTATGGCTACACCTTC. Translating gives CASSPLGQGLYGYTF.

This CDR3 reads CASKGDIFYTEAFF. Here the CDR3 DNA reads TGTGCCAGCAAGGGAGACATCTTCTACACTGAAGCTTTCTTT. The V and J genes are TRBV2 and TRBJ1-1; D is ambiguous. CDR1 SNHLY and CDR2 FYNNEI come from the germline V gene. The CDR3 sequence is 14 residues long. Trimming removed 7 bases from V and 3 bases from J, with 15 bases in between.

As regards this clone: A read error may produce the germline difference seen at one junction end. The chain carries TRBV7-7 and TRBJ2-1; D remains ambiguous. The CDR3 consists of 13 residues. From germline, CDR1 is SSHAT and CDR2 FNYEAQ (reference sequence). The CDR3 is CASSSDTYNEQFF. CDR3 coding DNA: TGTGCTAGCAGCTCCGACACTTACAATGAGCAGTTCTTC.

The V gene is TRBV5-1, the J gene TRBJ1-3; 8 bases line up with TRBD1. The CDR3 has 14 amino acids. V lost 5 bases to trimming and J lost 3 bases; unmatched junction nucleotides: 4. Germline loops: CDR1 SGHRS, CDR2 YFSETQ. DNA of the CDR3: TGCGCCAGCAGTCCCGGGACAGGTGGAAACACCATATATTTT. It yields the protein CASSPGTGGNTIYF. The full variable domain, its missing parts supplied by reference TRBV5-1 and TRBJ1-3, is KAGVTQTPRYLIKTRGQQVTLSCSPISGHRSVSWYQQTPGQGLQFLFEYFSETQRNKGNFPGRFSGRQFSNSRSEMNVSTLELGDSALYLCASSPGTGGNTIYFGEGSWLTVV.

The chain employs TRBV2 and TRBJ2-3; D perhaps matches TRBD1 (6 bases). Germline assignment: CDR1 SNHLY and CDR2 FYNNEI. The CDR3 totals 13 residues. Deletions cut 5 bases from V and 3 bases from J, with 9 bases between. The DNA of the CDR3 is TGTGCCAGCAGTTTACAGGGAACAGATACGCAGTATTTT. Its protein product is CASSLQGTDTQYF.

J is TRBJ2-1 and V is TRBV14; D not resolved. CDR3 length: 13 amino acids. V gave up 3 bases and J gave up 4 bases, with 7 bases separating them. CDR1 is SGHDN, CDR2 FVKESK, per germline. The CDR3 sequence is CASSHGGYNEQFF. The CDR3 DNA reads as TGTGCCAGCAGCCACGGCGGTTACAATGAGCAGTTCTTC. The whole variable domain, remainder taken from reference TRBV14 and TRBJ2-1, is EAGVTQFPSHSVIEKGQTVTLRCDPISGHDNLYWYRRVMGKEIKFLLHFVKESKQDESGMPNNRFLAERTGGTYSTLKVQPAELEDSGVYFCASSHGGYNEQFFGPGTRLTVL.

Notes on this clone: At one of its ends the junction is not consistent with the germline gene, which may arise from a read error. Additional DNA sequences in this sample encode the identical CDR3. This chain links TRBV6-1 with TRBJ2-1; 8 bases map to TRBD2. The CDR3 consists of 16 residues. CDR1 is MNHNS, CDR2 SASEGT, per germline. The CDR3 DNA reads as TGTGCCAGCAGTGAAGTTCCGGGAGGGTCCGGAGATGAGCAATTCTTC. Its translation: CASSEVPGGSGDEQFF.

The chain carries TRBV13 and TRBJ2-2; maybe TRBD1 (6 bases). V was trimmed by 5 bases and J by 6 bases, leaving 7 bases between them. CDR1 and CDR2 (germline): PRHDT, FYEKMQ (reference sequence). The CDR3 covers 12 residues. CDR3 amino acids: CASSHRAGELFF. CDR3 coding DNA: TGTGCCAGCAGCCACAGGGCCGGGGAGCTGTTTTTT.